This T cell receptor (beta chain) was profiled in a study of tumor-infiltrating lymphocytes in primary liver carcinoma. Background on the study: Each of the samples returned roughly 3.65 to 8 million productive TCRbeta reads (a yield similar across tissue types). Points from the study as a whole: Tumor-adjacent and tumor-blood pairs overlapped less than tumor region pairs did. Blood fell significantly below tumors in its top-250-clone fraction (p = 0.039).

In the case of this clonotype: Its cognate antigen is unknown.

Taking about 20-31 mg of unsorted bulk tissue, the authors co-extracted RNA and DNA. Sampling was performed at five separate regions of each tumor. Reverse transcription of approximately 500 ng total RNA with a constant-region primer produced TCR beta cDNA. Slightly modified ARM-PCR, run as three nested multiplex PCR rounds, produced the TCR beta libraries. A single record per CDR3 protein comes from TCRdb applying MiXCR to the multiplex PCR reads. The sample contains about 210,000 distinct CDR3 sequences, around four fifths of which appear only once. Sequenced: tumor tissue from primary liver carcinoma. The sequence was collected from a man aged 35-49 years with primary liver carcinoma and hepatitis B virus infection.

DNA for the CDR3: TGTGCCAGCAGCCCGACCTGGACTAGCGGGAGAGGAGATACGCAGTATTTT. The encoded protein is CASSPTWTSGRGDTQYF. V and J are TRBV5-5 and TRBJ2-3; 13 bases align to TRBD2. CDR1 and CDR2 from the germline V gene are SGHKS and YYEKEE (reference sequence). The trim removed 4 bases at V and 5 bases at J, leaving 10 bases unmatched. There are 17 residues in the CDR3.